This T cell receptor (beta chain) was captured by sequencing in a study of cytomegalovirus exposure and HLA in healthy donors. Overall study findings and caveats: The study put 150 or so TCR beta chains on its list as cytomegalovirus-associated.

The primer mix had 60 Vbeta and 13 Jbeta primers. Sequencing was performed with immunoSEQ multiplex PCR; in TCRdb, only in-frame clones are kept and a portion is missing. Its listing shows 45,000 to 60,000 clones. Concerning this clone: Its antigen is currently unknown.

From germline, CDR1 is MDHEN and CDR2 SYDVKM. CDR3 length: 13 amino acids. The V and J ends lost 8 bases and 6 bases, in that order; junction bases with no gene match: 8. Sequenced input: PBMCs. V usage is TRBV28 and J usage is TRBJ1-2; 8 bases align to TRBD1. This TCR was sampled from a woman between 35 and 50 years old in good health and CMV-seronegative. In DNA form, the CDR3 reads TGTGCCAGCGGGACAGGTTTAAAGGATGGCTACACCTTC. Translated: CASGTGLKDGYTF.